This TCR beta chain was identified during a study of blood T cell repertoires in COVID-19. The overall study: Donors in the United States, Italy and Spain gave samples during acute or convalescent COVID-19. In each case, the material was cDNA or gDNA derived from T cells, B-cell-depleted T cells, or PBMCs.

Produced via immunoSEQ multiplex PCR; TCRdb's table is partial and in-frame only. Found here are 250,000 or so clones, 70% to 85% of them singletons; the top ten hold about 1.9%. The V gene's germline CDR1 is LGHDT and CDR2 YNNKEL (reference sequence). The CDR3 is 15 residues long. The ends lost 4 bases at V and 4 bases at J; junction bases unmatched: 3. The clonotype originates from an elderly woman with acute or convalescent COVID-19. Input material: peripheral blood. The J gene is TRBJ2-2, the V gene TRBV3-1 (or the pseudogene TRBV3-2), with 10 bases identical to TRBD1. The CDR3 nucleotides read TGTGCCAGCAGCCGGGACAGGGGAGGCACCGGGGAGCTGTTTTTT. This encodes CASSRDRGGTGELFF.